One and the same sample provided the 8 T cell receptor beta chains below, sequenced in a study of T-cell memory formation after mild COVID-19. TCRdb reprocessed the 5' RACE reads with MiXCR, giving one entry per CDR3 protein. The sample contains about 200,000 distinct CDR3 sequences, about 17% of which appear only once. Sequencing used PBMCs or a T cell subset sorted from them (not recorded which). The receptors derive from an adult woman who had mild COVID-19 (a few samples of this study predate the infection). Cell type and time point are not known.

The chain combines TRBV11-3 with TRBJ2-1, with TRBD2 matching 9 bases. V dropped 2 bases and J dropped 4; count of bases not matched to a gene: 3. This CDR3 has 15 amino acids. The germline V gene has CDR1 SGHNT and CDR2 YENEEA. CDR3 in DNA: TGTGCCAGCAGCTTAATGACTAGCGGTTACAATGAGCAGTTCTTC. Translation gives CASSLMTSGYNEQFF.

The rearrangement joins TRBV12-5 to TRBJ2-2; 13 bases are shared with TRBD2. V shed 1 base, J shed 9 bases, and the junction held 8 bases outside the gene matches. The CDR3 contains 17 residues. Germline V gene lookup returns CDR1 LGHNT and CDR2 FRNRAP. The CDR3 sequence is CASGLAPGLAGYRELFF. CDR3 in DNA: TGTGCTAGTGGTTTGGCCCCGGGACTAGCGGGGTACCGGGAGCTGTTTTTT.

This chain uses TRBV10-3 with TRBJ2-1; tentatively, D is TRBD1 (6 bases). The CDR3 consists of 17 residues. Trimming pared 4 bases from V and 0 bases from J, leaving 16 bases between. The V gene's germline CDR1 is ENHRY and CDR2 SYGVKD. CDR3 loop: CAISGQNRQDSYNEQFF. The CDR3 DNA is TGTGCCATCAGTGGCCAAAACAGACAGGACTCCTACAATGAGCAGTTCTTC.

This clonotype was recorded a few times. The chain employs TRBV6-5 and TRBJ2-3; 12 bases agree with TRBD2. The germline V gene has CDR1 MNHEY and CDR2 SVGAGI. With 0 bases clipped from V and 4 bases from J, the junction kept 5 bases outside the gene matches. The CDR3 is 17 residues long. CDR3 sequence (DNA): TGTGCCAGCAGTTACTCGCGGACTAGCGGGGTCCCAGATACGCAGTATTTT. Protein product: CASSYSRTSGVPDTQYF.

The chain couples TRBV4-3 to TRBJ2-6, with a possible D match to TRBD2 (5 bases). Germline CDR1 is LGHNA and CDR2 is YSLEER. Trimming removed 3 bases from V and 2 bases from J, with 11 bases in between. This CDR3 has 16 residues. CDR3 amino acids: CASSQVSGTGANVLTF. The CDR3 nucleotides are TGCGCCAGCAGCCAGGTGTCCGGGACTGGGGCCAACGTCCTGACTTTC.

The chain combines TRBV5-1 with TRBJ2-2; 13 nucleotides agree with TRBD2. With V trimmed by 0 bases and J by 0 bases, 2 bases remained unmatched. CDR3 length: 18 residues. Germline CDR1 SGHRS, CDR2 YFSETQ. CDR3 amino acids: CASSLGLAGGPNTGELFF. The CDR3 DNA is TGCGCCAGCAGCTTGGGACTAGCGGGAGGCCCGAACACCGGGGAGCTGTTTTTT.

The chain couples TRBV7-2 to TRBJ1-5, with D perhaps TRBD1 (6 bases). The CDR3 totals 15 residues. V was cut by 2 bases and J by 5 bases, with 13 bases left in between. Germline loops: CDR1 SGHTA, CDR2 FQGNSA. CDR3 protein: CASSLRRGADQPQHF. CDR3 nucleotides: TGTGCCAGCAGCTTAAGGAGGGGGGCCGATCAGCCCCAGCATTTT. Full variable domain (rest looked up from reference TRBV7-2 and TRBJ1-5): GAGVSQSPSNKVTEKGKDVELRCDPISGHTALYWYRQSLGQGLEFLIYFQGNSAPDKSGLPSDRFSAERTGGSVSTLTIQRTQQEDSAVYLCASSLRRGADQPQHFGDGTRLSIL.

Remarks on this clonotype: A read error may produce the germline difference seen at one junction end. The chain links TRBV4-1 to TRBJ1-2; D perhaps matches TRBD1 (6 bases). This CDR3 is built from 17 residues. Germline V gene data show CDR1 as MGHRA and CDR2 as YSYEKL. This chain's CDR3 is CASSQGTRGISNYGHTF. CDR3 bases: TGCGCCAGCAGCCAAGGGACCAGGGGCATAAGTAACTATGGCCACACCTTC.